Listed here are 10 T cell receptor beta chains from one sample, sequenced in a study of blood T cell repertoires in COVID-19. The method was immunoSEQ multiplex PCR; TCRdb's version includes in-frame clones alone and lacks a portion of them. The sample lists 55,000 to 75,000 clones, 70% to 90% occurring once. The specimen was peripheral blood. The receptors here all came from a man aged 45-65 years with active COVID-19.

The V and J genes are TRBV19 and TRBJ1-2; 9 bases are shared with TRBD1. The V segment lost 7 bases and the J segment 8 bases; nucleotides outside the gene matches: 8. The CDR3 contains 13 residues. Germline V gene sequence: CDR1 LNHDA, CDR2 SQIVND (reference sequence). The CDR3 loop is CASKPGQGGGYTF. CDR3 sequence (DNA): TGTGCCAGTAAACCGGGACAGGGTGGCGGCTACACCTTC.

This chain's CDR3 is CSVQGQGDGEQYF. The CDR3 nucleotides read TGCAGCGTACAGGGACAGGGAGATGGCGAGCAGTACTTC. The chain uses TRBV29-1 and TRBJ2-7, with TRBD1 matching over 9 bases. CDR3 length equals 13 residues. CDR1 is SQVTM and CDR2 is ANQGSEA in the germline V gene. V trimming: 6 bases; J trimming: 6 bases; junction bases outside the gene matches: 9.

The genes are TRBV7-8 and TRBJ2-2; 7 bases fit TRBD2. J lost 2 bases, V lost 3 bases, and 6 bases had no gene match. This CDR3 is 16 amino acids long. Germline values: CDR1 SGHVS, CDR2 FQNEAQ. Here the CDR3 reads CASSFQRGANTGELFF. Written as DNA, the CDR3 is TGTGCCAGCAGCTTTCAGCGGGGTGCTAACACCGGGGAGCTGTTTTTT.

This chain joins TRBV5-6 and TRBJ2-3; tentatively, D is TRBD2 (5 bases). The CDR3 totals 15 residues. V lost 2 bases to trimming and J lost 2 bases, with 12 bases between them. Germline CDR1 reads SGHDT; CDR2 reads YYEEEE. The CDR3 nucleotides are TGTGCCAGCAGCTTTAATTCGGGGTACACAGATACGCAGTATTTT. It is translated as CASSFNSGYTDTQYF.

The V and J genes are TRBV18 and TRBJ1-5, with D possibly being TRBD1 (6 bases). The V and J ends lost 6 bases and 5 bases respectively, with 14 bases between them. This CDR3 comprises 14 residues. In germline, CDR1 is KGHSH, CDR2 LQKENI. The CDR3 DNA reads as TGTGCCAGCTCCCGGGACATCTCATATCAGCCCCAGCATTTT. Protein sequence: CASSRDISYQPQHF.

The rearrangement links TRBV6-5 to TRBJ1-6, with D perhaps matching TRBD1 (6 bases). The germline V gene encodes CDR1 MNHEY and CDR2 SVGAGI. V lost 6 bases and J lost 8, with 11 bases in between. The CDR3 is 13 residues long. The CDR3 spells CASRGTGYSPLHF. The CDR3 bases are TGTGCCAGCAGGGGTACAGGGTATTCACCCCTCCACTTT.

The genes are TRBV5-1 and TRBJ2-3, with 11 bases fitting TRBD2. The V segment lost 4 bases and the J segment 6 bases; nucleotides outside the gene matches: 10. Per germline, CDR1 SGHRS and CDR2 YFSETQ. The CDR3 has 16 residues. The CDR3 region has the DNA TGCGCCAGCAGCCCAACAACTAGCGGGGGAGGGGATACGCAGTATTTT. It specifies CASSPTTSGGGDTQYF.

The gene calls are TRBV7-2 and TRBJ2-1; TRBD2 might be the D (6 bases). Trimming removed 4 bases from V and 1 base from J, with 8 bases in between. Germline assignment: CDR1 SGHTA and CDR2 FQGNSA. This CDR3 has 14 amino acids. In DNA, the CDR3 is TGTGCCAGCAGCTACGCGGGGTCCTACAATGAGCAGTTCTTC. Residues: CASSYAGSYNEQFF.

In its sample, this clone was seen once. The J gene is TRBJ2-7, the V gene TRBV5-1, with TRBD1 matching over 7 bases. There are 16 residues in the CDR3. Looked up from germline, CDR1 is SGHRS and CDR2 is YFSETQ. The V gene end was trimmed by 4 bases and the J gene end by 3 bases; junction bases not matched to a gene: 13. The CDR3 DNA follows: TGCGCCAGCAGCCGGTCCGCTTTGGGGACAGACTACGAGCAGTACTTC. Translation gives CASSRSALGTDYEQYF.

The chain employs TRBV4-1 and TRBJ2-5, with 13 bases aligning to TRBD2. V dropped 1 base and J dropped 4; count of bases not matched to a gene: 9. In germline, CDR1 is MGHRA, CDR2 YSYEKL. CDR3 length equals 18 residues. The CDR3 spells CASSQALRLAGGRETQYF. CDR3 bases: TGCGCCAGCAGCCAAGCCCTTAGACTAGCGGGGGGTAGAGAGACCCAGTACTTC.